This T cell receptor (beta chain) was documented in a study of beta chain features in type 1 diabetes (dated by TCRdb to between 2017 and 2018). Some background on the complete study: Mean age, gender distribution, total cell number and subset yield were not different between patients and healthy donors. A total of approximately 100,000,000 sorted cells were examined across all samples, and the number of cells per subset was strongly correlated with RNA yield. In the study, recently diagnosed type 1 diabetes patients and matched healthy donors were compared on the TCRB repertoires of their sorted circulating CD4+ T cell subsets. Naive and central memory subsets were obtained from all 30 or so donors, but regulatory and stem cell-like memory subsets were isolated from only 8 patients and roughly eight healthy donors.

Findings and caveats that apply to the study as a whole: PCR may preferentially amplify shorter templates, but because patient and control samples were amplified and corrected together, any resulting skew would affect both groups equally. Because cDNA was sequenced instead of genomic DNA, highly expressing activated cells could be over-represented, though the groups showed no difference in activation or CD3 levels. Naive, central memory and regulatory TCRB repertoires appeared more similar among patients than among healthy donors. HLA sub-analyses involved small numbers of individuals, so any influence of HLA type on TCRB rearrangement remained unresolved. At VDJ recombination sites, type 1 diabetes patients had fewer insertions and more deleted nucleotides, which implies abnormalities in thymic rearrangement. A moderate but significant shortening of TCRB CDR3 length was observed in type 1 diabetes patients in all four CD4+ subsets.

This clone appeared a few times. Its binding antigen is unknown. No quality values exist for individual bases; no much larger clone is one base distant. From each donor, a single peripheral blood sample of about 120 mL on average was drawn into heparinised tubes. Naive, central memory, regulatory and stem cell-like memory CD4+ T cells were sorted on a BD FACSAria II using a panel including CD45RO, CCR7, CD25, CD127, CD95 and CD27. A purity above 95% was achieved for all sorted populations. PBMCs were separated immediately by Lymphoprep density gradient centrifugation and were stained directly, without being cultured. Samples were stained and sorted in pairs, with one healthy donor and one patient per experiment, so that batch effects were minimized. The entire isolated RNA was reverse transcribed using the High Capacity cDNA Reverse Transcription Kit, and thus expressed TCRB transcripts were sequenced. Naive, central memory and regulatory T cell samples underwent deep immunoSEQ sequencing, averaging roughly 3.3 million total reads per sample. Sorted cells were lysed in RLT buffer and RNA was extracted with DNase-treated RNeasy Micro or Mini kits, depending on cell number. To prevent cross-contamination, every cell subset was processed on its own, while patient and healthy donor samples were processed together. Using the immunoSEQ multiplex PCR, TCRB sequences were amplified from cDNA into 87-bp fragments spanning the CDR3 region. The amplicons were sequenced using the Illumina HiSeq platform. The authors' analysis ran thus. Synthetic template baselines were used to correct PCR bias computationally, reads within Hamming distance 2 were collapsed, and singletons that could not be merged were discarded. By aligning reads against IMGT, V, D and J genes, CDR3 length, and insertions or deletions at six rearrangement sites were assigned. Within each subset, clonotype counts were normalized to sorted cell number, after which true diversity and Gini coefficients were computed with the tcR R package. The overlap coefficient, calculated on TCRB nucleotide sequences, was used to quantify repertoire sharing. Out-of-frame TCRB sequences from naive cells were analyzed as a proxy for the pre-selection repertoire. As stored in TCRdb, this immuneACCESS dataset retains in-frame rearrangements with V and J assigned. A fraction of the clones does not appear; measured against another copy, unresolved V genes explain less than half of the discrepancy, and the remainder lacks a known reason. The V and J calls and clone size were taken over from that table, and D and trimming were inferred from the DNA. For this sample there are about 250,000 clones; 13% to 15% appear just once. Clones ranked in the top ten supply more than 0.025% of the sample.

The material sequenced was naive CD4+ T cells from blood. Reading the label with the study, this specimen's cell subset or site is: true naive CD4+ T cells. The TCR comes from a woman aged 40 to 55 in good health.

The CDR3 loop reads CASSLGQEETQYF. The sequence in DNA is TGTGCCAGCAGCTTGGGACAGGAAGAGACCCAGTACTTC. The V and J genes are TRBV5-4 and TRBJ2-5; tentative D gene TRBD1, with 6 bases matching. The germline V gene (reference sequence) provides CDR1 SGHNT and CDR2 YYREEE. The junction shows trimming of 0 bases on V and 3 bases on J, plus 6 bases between the germline ends. Reading from cysteine to phenylalanine, the CDR3 counts 13 amino acids. Just the 39-base CDR3 DNA is kept, in frame starting at base 1.